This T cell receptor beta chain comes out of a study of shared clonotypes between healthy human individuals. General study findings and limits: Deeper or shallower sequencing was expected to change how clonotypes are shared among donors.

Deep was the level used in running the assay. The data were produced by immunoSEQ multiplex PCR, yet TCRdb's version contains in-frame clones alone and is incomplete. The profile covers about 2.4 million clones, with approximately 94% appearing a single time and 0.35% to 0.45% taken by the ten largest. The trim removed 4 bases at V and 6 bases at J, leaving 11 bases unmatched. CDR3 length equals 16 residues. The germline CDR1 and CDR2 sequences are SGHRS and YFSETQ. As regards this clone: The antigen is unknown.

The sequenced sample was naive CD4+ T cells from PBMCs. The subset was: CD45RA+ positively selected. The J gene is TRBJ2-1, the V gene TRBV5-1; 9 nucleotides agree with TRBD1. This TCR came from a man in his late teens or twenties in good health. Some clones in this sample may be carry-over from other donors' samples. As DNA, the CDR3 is TGCGCCAGCAGCCCCATTGGGACAGGGACTCCCAATGAGCAGTTCTTC. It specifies CASSPIGTGTPNEQFF.